Listed below are T cell receptor beta chains from one sample, sequenced in a study of T-cell reconstitution after alpha-beta-depleted transplantation in children. TCRdb passed the PCR reads through MiXCR, listing each CDR3 protein once. The sample holds hundreds of thousands of distinct CDR3 sequences, about 12% seen once. The sequences come from PBMCs, collected before TCRalphabeta/CD19-depleted stem cell transplant. These receptors all come from a girl aged 2 to 10 with congenital amegakaryocytic thrombocytopenia, due to receive a stem cell transplant. Each CDR3 is given with its conserved first and last residue. D genes are given only for firm matches. Only part of the rows carry a size: once, few, many, or a class if the clone is expanded.

d_gene	abundance	v_gene	j_gene	CDR3aa	CDR3nt
-	few	TRBV11-2	TRBJ2-3	CASSSRTDTDTQYF	TGTGCCAGCAGCTCACGGACAGACACAGATACGCAGTATTTT
TRBD2	few	TRBV20-1	TRBJ2-7	CSAARGDRSYEQYF	TGCAGTGCTGCCCGGGGGGACCGATCCTACGAGCAGTACTTC
TRBD2	-	TRBV19	TRBJ2-1	CASSPTSGSGNEQFF	TGTGCCAGTAGCCCGACTAGCGGGAGTGGCAATGAGCAGTTCTTC
TRBD1	many	TRBV28	TRBJ2-7	CASSFRAGTGPYEQYF	TGTGCCAGCAGTTTTAGGGCGGGGACAGGACCCTACGAGCAGTACTTC
TRBD1	many	TRBV27	TRBJ1-1	CASSFRDRVNAGTEAFF	TGTGCCAGCAGTTTCCGGGACAGGGTAAATGCAGGCACTGAAGCTTTCTTT
-	many	TRBV20-1	TRBJ2-7	CSAQDSLYEQYF	TGCAGTGCTCAGGACAGCCTTTACGAGCAGTACTTC
TRBD1	few	TRBV19	TRBJ2-5	CASRRYDRGKQTQYF	TGTGCCAGTAGAAGATATGACAGGGGGAAACAGACCCAGTACTTC
TRBD2	few	TRBV7-2	TRBJ2-7	CASSGSRVAGYEQYF	TGTGCCAGCAGCGGCAGCAGGGTAGCGGGGTACGAGCAGTACTTC
-	many	TRBV5-1	TRBJ2-2	CASGRRGGDTGELFF	TGCGCCAGCGGTAGACGGGGAGGCGACACCGGGGAGCTGTTTTTT
-	-	TRBV29-1	TRBJ2-7	CSVENRLLNSFSEQYF	TGCAGCGTTGAAAACCGCTTACTAAACTCGTTTAGCGAGCAGTACTTC
-	-	TRBV7-2	TRBJ2-3	CARHVGGRTDTQYF	TGTGCCAGGCACGTGGGGGGGCGGACAGATACGCAGTATTTT
-	many	TRBV20-1	TRBJ1-1	CSARDRQSCVFF	TGCAGTGCTAGAGATCGGCAGTCTTGTGTTTTCTTT
TRBD2	many	TRBV20-1	TRBJ2-2	CSAMETSIGTGELFF	TGCAGTGCTATGGAGACTAGCATCGGCACCGGGGAGCTGTTTTTT
-	-	TRBV12-3/TRBV12-4	TRBJ2-5	CASSATGNQETQYF	TGTGCCAGCAGTGCCACAGGGAACCAAGAGACCCAGTACTTC
-	-	TRBV19	TRBJ2-3	CASSKASSVNRKDTQYF	TGTGCCAGTAGTAAGGCCTCCTCTGTGAATAGGAAAGATACGCAGTATTTT
TRBD2	-	TRBV11-2	TRBJ2-1	CASSLDFLAGGPVDEQFF	TGTGCCAGCAGCTTAGATTTCCTAGCGGGAGGGCCAGTTGATGAGCAGTTCTTC
-	few	TRBV11-2	TRBJ1-2	CASSLTTAGYTF	TGTGCCAGCAGCTTGACGACGGCTGGCTACACCTTC
-	-	TRBV27	TRBJ1-2	CASRHTPGLYGYTF	TGTGCCAGCAGACATACCCCGGGGCTCTATGGCTACACCTTC
-	-	TRBV6-1	TRBJ2-2	CASSEGYSGELFF	TGTGCCAGCAGTGAAGGTTATTCCGGGGAGCTGTTTTTT
-	many	TRBV29-1	TRBJ1-2	CSAQTVNYGYTF	TGCAGCGCCCAGACAGTTAACTATGGCTACACCTTC
-	many	TRBV7-9	TRBJ2-1	CASSLTAIGDEQFF	TGTGCCAGCAGCTTAACGGCCATTGGAGATGAGCAGTTCTTC
-	many	TRBV29-1	TRBJ2-5	CSVSTGFKGETQYF	TGCAGCGTTTCGACGGGCTTTAAGGGTGAGACCCAGTACTTC